The present T cell receptor beta chain was sequenced within a study of T cell repertoires in cytomegalovirus infection. On the study more broadly: CMV epitopes that were recently identified and HLA-C-restricted were used alongside well-studied HLA-B-restricted ones. An indication of both CMV infection and matching HLA type came from public TCR beta signatures. Regarding the study as a whole: The study found HLA-C-restricted CMV-specific TCR beta clonotypes dominating the ex vivo response.

Each CDR3 protein is one row after TCRdb ran MiXCR on the reads. The sample yields 200,000 to 250,000 distinct CDR3 sequences, 35% to 40% seen once. V lost 5 bases and J 2 bases, leaving 10 bases between the germline ends. Germline V gene sequence: CDR1 MNHEY, CDR2 SMNVEV (reference sequence). The CDR3 contains 14 residues. Remarks on this clonotype: Its target is unknown.

Source: CD8+ T cells from cultured PBMCs, taken from culture after CMV antigen stimulation. The V and J genes are TRBV27 and TRBJ1-5; D gene uncertain. This clonotype was sampled from a human donor in good health (CMV status not recorded). Some clones in this sample may be carry-over from other donors' samples. DNA of the CDR3: TGTGCCAGCAGTGCCGGTAGGCGCAATCAGCCCCAGCATTTT. This translates into CASSAGRRNQPQHF.